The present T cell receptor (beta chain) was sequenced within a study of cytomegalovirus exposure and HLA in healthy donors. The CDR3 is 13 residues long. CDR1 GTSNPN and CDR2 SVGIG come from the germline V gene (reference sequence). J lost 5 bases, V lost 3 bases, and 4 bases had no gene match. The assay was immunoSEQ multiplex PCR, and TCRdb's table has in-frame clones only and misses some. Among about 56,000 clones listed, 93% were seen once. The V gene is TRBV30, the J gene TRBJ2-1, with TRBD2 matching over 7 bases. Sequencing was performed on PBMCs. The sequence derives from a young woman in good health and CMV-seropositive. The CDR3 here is CAWRGDYHNEQFF. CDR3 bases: TGTGCCTGGAGGGGGGACTACCACAATGAGCAGTTCTTC.